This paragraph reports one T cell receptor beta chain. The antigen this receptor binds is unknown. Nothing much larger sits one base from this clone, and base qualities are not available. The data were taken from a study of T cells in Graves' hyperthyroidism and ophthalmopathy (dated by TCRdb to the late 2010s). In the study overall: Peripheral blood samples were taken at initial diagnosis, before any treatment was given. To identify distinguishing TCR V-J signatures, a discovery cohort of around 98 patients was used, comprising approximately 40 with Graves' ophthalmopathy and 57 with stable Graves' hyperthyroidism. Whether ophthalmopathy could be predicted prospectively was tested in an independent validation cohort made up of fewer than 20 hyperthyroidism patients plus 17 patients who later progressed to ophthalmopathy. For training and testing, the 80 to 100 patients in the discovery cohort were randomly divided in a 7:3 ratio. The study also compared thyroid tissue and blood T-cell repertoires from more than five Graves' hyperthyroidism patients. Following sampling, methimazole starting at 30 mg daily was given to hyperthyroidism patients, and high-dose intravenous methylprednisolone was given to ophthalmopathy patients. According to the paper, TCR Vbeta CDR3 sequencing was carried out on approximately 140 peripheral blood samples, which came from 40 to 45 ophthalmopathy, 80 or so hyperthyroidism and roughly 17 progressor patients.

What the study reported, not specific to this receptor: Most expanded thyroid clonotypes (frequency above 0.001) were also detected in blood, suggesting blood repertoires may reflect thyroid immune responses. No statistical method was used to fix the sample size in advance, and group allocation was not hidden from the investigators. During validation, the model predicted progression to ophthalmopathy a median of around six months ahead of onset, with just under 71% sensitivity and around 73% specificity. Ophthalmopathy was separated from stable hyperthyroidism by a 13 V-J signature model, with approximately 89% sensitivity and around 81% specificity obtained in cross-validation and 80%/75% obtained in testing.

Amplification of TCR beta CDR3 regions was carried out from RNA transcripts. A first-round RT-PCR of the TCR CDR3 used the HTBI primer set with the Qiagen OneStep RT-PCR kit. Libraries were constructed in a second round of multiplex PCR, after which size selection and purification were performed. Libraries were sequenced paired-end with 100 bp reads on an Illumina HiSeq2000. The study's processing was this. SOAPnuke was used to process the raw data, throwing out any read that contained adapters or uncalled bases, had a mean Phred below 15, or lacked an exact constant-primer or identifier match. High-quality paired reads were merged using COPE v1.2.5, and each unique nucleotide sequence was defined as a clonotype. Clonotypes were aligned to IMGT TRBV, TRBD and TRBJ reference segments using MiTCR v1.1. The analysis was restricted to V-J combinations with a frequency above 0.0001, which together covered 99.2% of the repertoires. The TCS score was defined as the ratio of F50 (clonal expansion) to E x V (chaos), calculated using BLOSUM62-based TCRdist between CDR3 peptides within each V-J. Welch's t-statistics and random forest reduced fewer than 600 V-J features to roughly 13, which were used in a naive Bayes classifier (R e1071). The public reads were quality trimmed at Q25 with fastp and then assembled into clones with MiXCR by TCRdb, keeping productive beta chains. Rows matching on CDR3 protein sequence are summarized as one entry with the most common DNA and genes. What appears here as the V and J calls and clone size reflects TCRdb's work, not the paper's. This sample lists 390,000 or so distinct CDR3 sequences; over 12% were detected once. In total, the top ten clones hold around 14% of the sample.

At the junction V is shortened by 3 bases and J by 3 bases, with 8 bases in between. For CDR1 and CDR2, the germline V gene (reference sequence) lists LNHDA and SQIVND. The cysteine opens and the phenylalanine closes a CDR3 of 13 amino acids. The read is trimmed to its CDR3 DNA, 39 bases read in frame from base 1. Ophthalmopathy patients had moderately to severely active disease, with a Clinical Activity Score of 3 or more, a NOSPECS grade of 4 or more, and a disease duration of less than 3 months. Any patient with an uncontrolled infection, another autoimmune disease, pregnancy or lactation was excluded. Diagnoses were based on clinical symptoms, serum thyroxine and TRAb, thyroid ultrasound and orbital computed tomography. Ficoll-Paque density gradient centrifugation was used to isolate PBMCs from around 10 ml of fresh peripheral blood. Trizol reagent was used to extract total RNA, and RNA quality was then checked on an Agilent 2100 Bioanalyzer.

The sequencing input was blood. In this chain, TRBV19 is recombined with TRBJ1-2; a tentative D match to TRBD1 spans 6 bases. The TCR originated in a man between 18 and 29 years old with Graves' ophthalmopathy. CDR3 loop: CASSITGYYGYTF. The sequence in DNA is TGTGCCAGTAGTATCACAGGGTACTATGGCTACACCTTC.